The rows below give T cell receptor beta chains drawn from one sample of a study of blood T cell repertoires in COVID-19. Clones were sequenced by immunoSEQ multiplex PCR, and TCRdb holds only the in-frame ones, with some missing. The top ten hold 1.6% of the sample, which has 250,000 to 400,000 clones, approximately 88% seen once. Sample: peripheral blood. All receptors come from a woman aged 30 to 39 with COVID-19, enrolled during active disease. Both conserved end residues are part of each CDR3. The D gene is left open where the match is weak. Size tells how often a clone was seen (once, few, many) or the class of an expanded clone, and some rows leave it out.

v_call,d_call,clone_size,j_call,cdr3_aa,cdr3_nt
TRBV5-1,TRBD2,NA,TRBJ2-3,CASSWKLAGGSDTQYF,TGCGCCAGCAGCTGGAAACTAGCGGGGGGCAGCGATACGCAGTATTTT
TRBV15,TRBD1,NA,TRBJ1-5,CATSRTRQGYQPQHF,TGTGCCACCAGCAGAACCCGACAGGGCTATCAGCCCCAGCATTTT
TRBV7-9,NA,NA,TRBJ2-5,CASSRETQYF,TGTGCCAGCAGTCGGGAGACCCAGTACTTC
TRBV5-6,NA,NA,TRBJ1-2,CASSPTFGTNYGYTF,TGTGCCAGCAGCCCGACATTCGGGACAAACTATGGCTACACCTTC
TRBV27,NA,NA,TRBJ2-3,CASSYFPRRGGVDTQYF,TGTGCCAGCAGTTATTTCCCCAGGAGGGGGGGAGTTGATACGCAGTATTTT
TRBV7-8,NA,NA,TRBJ1-4,CASSPRQSPRTNEKLFF,TGTGCCAGCAGCCCAAGACAGTCCCCAAGGACTAATGAAAAACTGTTTTTT
TRBV7-9,TRBD1,few,TRBJ1-1,CASSLAQAGGGEAFF,TGTGCCAGCAGCTTAGCGCAGGCAGGGGGCGGTGAAGCTTTCTTT
TRBV11-2,TRBD1,NA,TRBJ1-2,CASSLGQSYGYTF,TGTGCCAGCAGCTTGGGACAGAGCTATGGCTACACCTTC
TRBV19,NA,NA,TRBJ1-5,CASSIVQQDQPQHF,TGTGCCAGTAGTATAGTACAGCAAGATCAGCCCCAGCATTTT
TRBV29-1,NA,NA,TRBJ1-2,CSVTGQSGGYTF,TGCAGCGTTACTGGACAGTCTGGTGGCTACACCTTC
TRBV5-4,TRBD1,NA,TRBJ1-6,CASSPRTGTDSPLHF,TGTGCCAGCAGCCCCAGGACAGGGACTGATTCACCCCTCCACTTT
TRBV5-1,NA,once,TRBJ1-5,CASSLVPQGQPQHF,TGCGCCAGCAGCTTGGTGCCACAGGGACAGCCCCAGCATTTT
TRBV4-2,TRBD1,NA,TRBJ1-1,CASNNRGTEAFF,TGTGCCAGCAACAACAGGGGCACTGAAGCTTTCTTT
TRBV5-8,NA,NA,TRBJ1-6,CASSLYGSSYNSPLHF,TGTGCCAGCAGCTTGTATGGGAGCTCCTATAATTCACCCCTCCACTTT
TRBV6-5,TRBD2,NA,TRBJ2-3,CAGRDGVGRGTQYF,TGTGCCGGGAGGGACGGAGTAGGGAGGGGTACGCAGTATTTT
TRBV5-1,TRBD1,NA,TRBJ2-3,CASSRGQGTDTQYF,TGCGCCAGCAGCAGGGGACAGGGCACAGATACGCAGTATTTT
TRBV7-2,TRBD1,NA,TRBJ2-5,CASSLNRGAGETQYF,TGTGCCAGCAGCTTAAACAGGGGCGCGGGAGAGACCCAGTACTTC
TRBV6-2/TRBV6-3,TRBD1,NA,TRBJ1-5,CASSWTGEGLWGNQPQHF,TGTGCCAGCAGTTGGACAGGGGAAGGCCTTTGGGGCAATCAGCCCCAGCATTTT
TRBV13,NA,NA,TRBJ1-6,CASSPLGISYNSPLHF,TGTGCCAGCAGCCCCCTAGGTATATCTTATAATTCACCCCTCCACTTT
TRBV5-1,TRBD1,NA,TRBJ1-2,CASSLTGTGGPGYTF,TGCGCCAGCAGCCTCACCGGGACAGGGGGCCCTGGCTACACCTTC
TRBV19,TRBD1,NA,TRBJ1-4,CASKGDRFNEKLFF,TGTGCCAGTAAGGGGGACAGGTTTAATGAAAAACTGTTTTTT
TRBV5-8,NA,NA,TRBJ1-2,CASSAGAGVYGYTF,TGTGCCAGCAGCGCCGGGGCGGGGGTCTATGGCTACACCTTC
TRBV29-1,NA,NA,TRBJ2-3,CSVAPGGDTQYF,TGCAGCGTCGCCCCCGGGGGTGATACGCAGTATTTT
TRBV6-2/TRBV6-3,NA,NA,TRBJ1-1,CASNPPGVYTEAFF,TGTGCCAGCAACCCTCCGGGGGTCTACACTGAAGCTTTCTTT
TRBV7-9,NA,NA,TRBJ2-1,CASSLVLTGDNEQFF,TGTGCCAGCAGCTTAGTACTGACAGGTGACAATGAGCAGTTCTTC
TRBV2,TRBD1,NA,TRBJ1-4,CASSEEGQGNEKLFF,TGTGCCAGCAGTGAAGAAGGACAGGGTAATGAAAAACTGTTTTTT
TRBV29-1,NA,NA,TRBJ2-1,CSVDSYNEQFF,TGCAGCGTCGACAGCTACAATGAGCAGTTCTTC
TRBV6-4,TRBD1,NA,TRBJ1-2,CASSDFGQGSDGYTF,TGTGCCAGCAGTGACTTTGGACAGGGTAGCGATGGCTACACCTTC
TRBV6-5,NA,NA,TRBJ1-5,CASSLQGGNQPQHF,TGTGCCAGCAGTCTGCAGGGAGGGAATCAGCCCCAGCATTTT
TRBV6-1,NA,NA,TRBJ1-2,CASSEFRRIYGYTF,TGTGCCAGCAGTGAATTTCGGCGGATTTATGGCTACACCTTC
TRBV6-2/TRBV6-3,NA,NA,TRBJ2-5,CASSYVTPGETQYF,TGTGCCAGCAGTTATGTTACTCCGGGGGAGACCCAGTACTTC
TRBV18,NA,NA,TRBJ1-6,CASSPLPMTTDSPLHF,TGTGCCAGCTCACCGCTTCCCATGACGACAGACTCACCCCTCCACTTT
TRBV6-5,NA,NA,TRBJ1-3,CASSYDRSSGNTIYF,TGTGCCAGCAGTTACGACAGAAGCTCTGGAAACACCATATATTTT
TRBV4-3,TRBD2,NA,TRBJ2-7,CASSLTMGGSYEQYF,TGCGCCAGCAGCCTTACGATGGGGGGGTCTTACGAGCAGTACTTC
TRBV5-1,TRBD2,NA,TRBJ2-5,CASSRTSGGYQETQYF,TGCGCCAGCAGCCGTACTAGCGGGGGGTACCAAGAGACCCAGTACTTC
TRBV11-2,TRBD1,NA,TRBJ1-2,CASSLTRGDRGNGYTF,TGTGCCAGCAGCTTAACCCGGGGGGACAGGGGTAATGGCTACACCTTC
TRBV6-2/TRBV6-3,TRBD2,NA,TRBJ2-3,CASSDEQLAGGTDTQYF,TGTGCCAGCAGTGACGAACAACTAGCGGGGGGCACAGATACGCAGTATTTT
TRBV7-9,NA,NA,TRBJ1-5,CASSSSRGGIAGNQPQHF,TGTGCCAGCAGCTCCTCACGGGGCGGAATAGCGGGCAATCAGCCCCAGCATTTT
TRBV2,NA,few,TRBJ2-7,CASSGGDVPYEQYF,TGTGCCAGCAGTGGGGGGGACGTTCCCTACGAGCAGTACTTC
TRBV18,NA,once,TRBJ1-2,CASSPYTEYGYTF,TGTGCCAGCTCACCATACACAGAATATGGCTACACCTTC
TRBV7-8,NA,NA,TRBJ1-2,CASSQRLDGYTF,TGTGCCAGCAGCCAGAGGCTGGATGGCTACACCTTC
TRBV28,NA,once,TRBJ1-1,CASSRGDMNTEAFF,TGTGCCAGCAGCCGGGGGGATATGAACACTGAAGCTTTCTTT
TRBV28,NA,NA,TRBJ2-6,CASSRGGGANVLTF,TGTGCCAGCAGTAGGGGCGGTGGGGCCAACGTCCTGACTTTC
TRBV27,NA,NA,TRBJ2-1,CASSSAASYNEQFF,TGTGCCAGCAGTTCCGCTGCGTCCTACAATGAGCAGTTCTTC
TRBV5-1,NA,NA,TRBJ1-1,CASSSTWGVNTEAFF,TGCGCCAGCAGCTCAACCTGGGGGGTGAACACTGAAGCTTTCTTT
TRBV3-1/TRBV3-2,TRBD1,NA,TRBJ1-5,CASSQDPNRGLQPQHF,TGTGCCAGCAGCCAAGATCCCAACAGGGGGCTTCAGCCCCAGCATTTT
TRBV7-8,NA,NA,TRBJ1-2,CASSLQTVAGSSNQYTF,TGTGCCAGCAGCTTACAAACAGTCGCTGGCTCTTCAAACCAATACACCTTC
TRBV18,NA,few,TRBJ1-1,CASSPQGGSGVTEAFF,TGTGCCAGCTCACCACAAGGCGGATCAGGGGTAACTGAAGCTTTCTTT
TRBV5-6,NA,once,TRBJ2-5,CASSLLLGGETQYF,TGTGCCAGCAGCTTGCTCTTAGGGGGAGAGACCCAGTACTTC
TRBV9,TRBD2,NA,TRBJ2-3,CASSLLAHNTDTQYF,TGTGCCAGCAGCCTACTAGCGCACAACACAGATACGCAGTATTTT
TRBV7-3,NA,NA,TRBJ2-5,CASSLILQETQYF,TGTGCCAGCAGCTTAATCCTACAAGAGACCCAGTACTTC
TRBV28,TRBD1,NA,TRBJ2-1,CASGTGTGVYNEQFF,TGTGCCAGCGGAACCGGGACAGGGGTTTACAATGAGCAGTTCTTC
TRBV19,NA,few,TRBJ1-4,CASRDGQKNEKLFF,TGTGCCAGTAGGGATGGACAGAAGAATGAAAAACTGTTTTTT
TRBV11-2,TRBD2,NA,TRBJ2-3,CASSPWTSGGAGTDTQYF,TGTGCCAGCAGCCCCTGGACTAGCGGGGGGGCGGGCACAGATACGCAGTATTTT
TRBV15,NA,NA,TRBJ1-2,CATSREGDTLGYGYTF,TGTGCCACCAGCAGAGAGGGGGACACTCTCGGCTATGGCTACACCTTC
TRBV2,TRBD2,NA,TRBJ2-7,CASSITSGGPNLYFSYEQYF,TGTGCCAGCAGTATAACTAGCGGGGGGCCAAATCTCTACTTCTCCTACGAGCAGTACTTC
TRBV4-1,TRBD1,NA,TRBJ1-4,CASSQDPGDREREKLFF,TGCGCCAGCAGCCAAGATCCTGGGGACAGGGAGAGGGAAAAACTGTTTTTT